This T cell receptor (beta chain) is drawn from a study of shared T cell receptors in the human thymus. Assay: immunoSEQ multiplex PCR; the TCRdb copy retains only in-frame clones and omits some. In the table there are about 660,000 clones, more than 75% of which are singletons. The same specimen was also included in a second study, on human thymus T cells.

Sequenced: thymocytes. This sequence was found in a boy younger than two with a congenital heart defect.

CDR3 coding DNA: TGTGCCAGCAGTGACGGGCAGGGACTAGCGGGGAAGAAGAATGAGCAGTTCTTC. This gives the protein CASSDGQGLAGKKNEQFF. The rearrangement uses TRBV2 and TRBJ2-1, with 13 bases matching TRBD2. The CDR3 contains 18 residues. V lost 3 bases and J lost 7; bases outside the gene matches: 12. CDR1 SNHLY and CDR2 FYNNEI come from the germline V gene.